This TCR beta chain was profiled in a study of T cell repertoires in cytomegalovirus infection. This clonotype has just a few counts. The antigen remains unidentified. Each CDR3 protein is one row after TCRdb ran MiXCR on the reads. The sample has approximately 990,000 distinct CDR3 sequences; roughly 30% are singletons. There are 17 residues in the CDR3. With 0 bases clipped from V and 5 bases from J, the junction kept 4 bases outside the gene matches. Germline V lookup: CDR1 SGHRS, CDR2 YFSETQ. Sample: cultured CD8+ T cells from PBMCs, taken from culture after CMV antigen stimulation. The rearrangement links TRBV5-1 to TRBJ2-3; TRBD2 aligns across 15 bases. The source of this sequence is a human donor in good health (CMV status not recorded). Some clones in this sample may be carry-over from other donors' samples. CDR3 sequence (DNA): TGCGCCAGCAGCTTGGGGACTAGCGGGGGGGTCGAAGATACGCAGTATTTT. Translation: CASSLGTSGGVEDTQYF.